This TCR beta chain was sequenced for a study of T cells in localized non-small cell lung cancer (TCRdb year 2020). In the study overall: Comparing tumors with uninvolved tumor-adjacent lungs, the study looked at the T cell repertoires of 200 to 250 patients with early-stage NSCLC. The cohort comprised under 250 treatment-naïve NSCLC patients with resected, localized lung tumors. Of the NSCLC patients, roughly 130 were male and 85 to 110 were female, and the mean age was about 69 years. Study-wide conclusions, independent of this receptor: Because multi-region tumor sequencing was not done, intratumor heterogeneity could not be ruled out. Because the study design was exploratory, TCR variables were selected using unadjusted p-values without false-discovery rate correction. A median of around 57 of the top 100 tumor clones were detected in paired uninvolved adjacent lung, and some 29 of these tumor clones were also found among the top 100 clones of the paired uninvolved adjacent lung. The highest T cell clonality was observed in uninvolved tumor-adjacent lung, where clonality exceeded that of tumor, suggesting that antigenic responses were more focused in uninvolved tumor-adjacent lung. Longer overall survival was associated with higher blood T cell density, whereas shorter survival was associated with higher adjacent-lung clonality.

Regarding this clone: This receptor's antigen is unknown. The record has no base qualities; no much larger clone is one base away.

Deletion took 0 bases off V and 5 bases off J, with a span of 12 bases between the germline ends. Its CDR3 holds 15 amino acids, cysteine through phenylalanine. The retained sequence is limited to the CDR3, 45 bases, with the frame set at the first base. Taken from the germline V gene, the CDR1 and CDR2 loops are SGHRS and YFSETQ. Uninvolved adjacent lung was obtained at least 2 cm from the tumor margin, and the absence of atypia was confirmed by two independent pathologists. At diagnosis, tumor, uninvolved tumor-adjacent lung and peripheral blood were collected and then preserved as a mix of FFPE and fresh-frozen material. The immunoSEQ Assay was used to sequence TCR beta CDR3 regions from DNA. In the paper's pipeline: T cell density was computed as TCR beta template counts normalized to usable DNA estimated by amplifying housekeeping genes. The preseqR package was used to estimate richness by extrapolating to 400,000 templates for PBMC samples and to 120,000 templates for tissue samples. Clonality was calculated as one minus Pielou's evenness. To identify tissue-enriched TCRs, differential abundance testing was run on productive amino-acid clonotypes with a minimum total count of 5 and an alpha of 0.1. The Jaccard Index and the Morisita Overlap Index were used to measure how much the repertoires overlapped between compartments. GLIPH clustered TCR beta CDR3s with public tetramer-defined viral CDR3s; viral motifs required at least three viral sequences plus V-gene enrichment. What TCRdb holds here is the immuneACCESS table cut down to in-frame rearrangements. Part of the clones is not present; checked against another copy, under half of the missing clones reflect an unresolved V gene, and the others are unexplained. From that table come the V and J calls and clone size; the DNA was used to work out D and trimming. The table for this sample lists about 1,400 clones; 20% to 30% of them were counted only once. Jointly, the top ten make up roughly 21% of the sample.

The sequence came from a man between 40 and 69 years old with stage II squamous cell lung carcinoma. Sequencing was performed on normal lung tissue next to the tumor, taken before any cancer treatment. The rearranged chain carries TRBV5-1 and TRBJ2-1, with TRBD1 tentatively as D gene (6 bases match). The DNA is as follows: TGCGCCAGCAGCTTGGAAGGGGGTCGAGACAATGAGCAGTTCTTC. It translates as CASSLEGGRDNEQFF.